Listed below are T cell receptor beta chains from one sample, sequenced in a study of blood T cells in healthy people across ages. From the 5' RACE reads, TCRdb called clonotypes with MiXCR, one entry per CDR3 protein. This sample has roughly 800,000 distinct CDR3 sequences, with roughly 50% found just once. The specimen sequenced was blood. These receptors originate from a man aged 80 or over in good health. CDR3s include the opening cysteine and the closing phenylalanine or tryptophan. Each record gives: clone size, J gene, D gene, V gene, CDR3 protein, CDR3 DNA. The D gene is left open where the match is weak. Clone size is shown for a subset of rows, as once, few, many or a class of expanded clone.

- TRBJ2-3 - TRBV21-1 CASSKDRELAGATDTQYF TGTGCCAGCAGCAAAGACAGGGAACTAGCGGGAGCCACAGATACGCAGTATTTT
- TRBJ2-4 - TRBV29-1 CSVELRLLGQNIQYF TGCAGCGTTGAACTTAGGCTCCTTGGCCAAAACATTCAGTACTTC
- TRBJ2-5 TRBD2 TRBV20-1 CSASPGGETQYF TGCAGTGCTAGTCCGGGAGGGGAGACCCAGTACTTC
- TRBJ2-1 TRBD2 TRBV10-3 CAISGTFGTSGYNEQFF TGTGCCATCAGTGGGACCTTCGGGACTAGCGGGTACAATGAGCAGTTCTTC
few TRBJ2-7 TRBD2 TRBV3-1 CASSHGTSGTEQYF TGTGCCAGCAGCCACGGGACTAGCGGGACCGAGCAGTACTTC
- TRBJ2-1 TRBD2 TRBV20-1 CSARDLSGSYNEQFF TGCAGTGCTAGAGATCTTAGCGGGAGTTACAATGAGCAGTTCTTC
once TRBJ2-1 - TRBV5-4 CASSLEVSVREQFF TGTGCCAGCAGCTTGGAGGTCAGCGTGAGGGAGCAGTTCTTC
few TRBJ1-2 - TRBV20-1 CSARDREAAYGYTF TGCAGTGCTAGAGATCGGGAGGCGGCCTATGGCTACACCTTC
few TRBJ2-4 - TRBV11-2 CASSLVRLAKNIQYF TGTGCCAGCAGCTTAGTCAGATTAGCCAAAAACATTCAGTACTTC
few TRBJ2-3 TRBD1 TRBV5-1 CASSQQGGTDTQYF TGCGCCAGCAGCCAACAGGGGGGCACAGATACGCAGTATTTT
- TRBJ2-5 TRBD1 TRBV28 CASSGASRGLGETQYF TGTGCCAGCTCAGGGGCCTCAAGGGGGCTAGGGGAGACCCAGTACTTC
few TRBJ1-2 - TRBV29-1 CSVESPGDRGYTF TGCAGCGTTGAGTCGCCAGGGGACCGTGGCTACACCTTC
- TRBJ2-7 - TRBV2 CASSERPGTSEQYF TGTGCCAGCAGTGAACGACCGGGGACCTCCGAGCAGTACTTC
- TRBJ2-3 - TRBV5-1 CASSLQGRVQDTQYF TGCGCCAGCAGCTTGCAGGGACGGGTTCAAGATACGCAGTATTTT
- TRBJ2-1 - TRBV15 CATSRDNSDRGGQNEQFF TGTGCCACCAGCAGAGATAATTCGGATAGGGGGGGACAGAATGAGCAGTTCTTC
- TRBJ2-7 TRBD1 TRBV29-1 CSVRDRVNEQYF TGCAGCGTGCGGGACAGGGTGAACGAGCAGTACTTC
- TRBJ1-6 TRBD1 TRBV14 CASSQRLGGTNSPLHF TGTGCCAGCAGCCAACGATTAGGGGGCACTAATTCACCCCTCCACTTT
- TRBJ2-7 - TRBV6-2/TRBV6-3 CASSYSIGPYYEQYF TGTGCCAGCAGTTACTCGATCGGGCCCTACTACGAGCAGTACTTC
- TRBJ2-1 - TRBV7-8 CASEAAGSSYNEQFF TGTGCCAGCGAGGCGGCGGGAAGTTCCTACAATGAGCAGTTCTTC
- TRBJ2-7 TRBD1 TRBV20-1 CSARDPGQTYEQYF TGCAGTGCTAGAGATCCGGGACAGACCTACGAGCAGTACTTC
few TRBJ2-1 TRBD2 TRBV10-3 CAISESPGTSGRTNEQFF TGTGCCATCAGTGAGTCGCCGGGGACTAGCGGGAGAACGAATGAGCAGTTCTTC
- TRBJ1-5 - TRBV12-5 CASGLGSNQPQHF TGTGCTAGTGGTTTGGGGAGCAATCAGCCCCAGCATTTT
- TRBJ1-2 - TRBV20-1 CSAPRGQGRHGYTF TGCAGTGCTCCCCGCGGACAAGGACGTCACGGCTACACCTTC
few TRBJ2-1 - TRBV29-1 CSVVGWQGDNEQFF TGCAGCGTTGTCGGTTGGCAGGGTGACAATGAGCAGTTCTTC
- TRBJ2-7 TRBD2 TRBV11-2 CASGPSGRTHEQYF TGTGCCAGCGGCCCTAGCGGGAGGACCCACGAGCAGTACTTC
few TRBJ2-1 TRBD2 TRBV5-1 CASNPFPSGRLGDNEQFF TGCGCCAGCAACCCCTTCCCCAGCGGGAGATTGGGGGATAATGAGCAGTTCTTC
few TRBJ2-3 TRBD2 TRBV5-5 CASSLEGLAARYAYF TGTGCCAGCAGCTTAGAGGGACTAGCTGCCAGATACGCGTATTTT
- TRBJ2-5 - TRBV12-3/TRBV12-4 CASSSQATGETQYF TGTGCCAGCAGTTCCCAGGCCACCGGGGAGACCCAGTACTTC
once TRBJ1-4 - TRBV12-3/TRBV12-4 CASSLGRTRTNEKLFF TGTGCCAGCAGTTTAGGTAGGACTCGAACTAATGAAAAACTGTTTTTT
few TRBJ1-6 TRBD1 TRBV20-1 CSAATGVYNSPLHF TGCAGTGCTGCGACAGGGGTCTATAATTCACCCCTCCACTTT
few TRBJ2-7 TRBD1 TRBV28 CACSRQGEADEQYF TGTGCCTGCAGTAGACAGGGAGAAGCTGACGAGCAGTACTTC
- TRBJ2-7 - TRBV7-2 CASSPRGQISYEQYF TGTGCCAGCAGCCCCAGGGGCCAGATTAGCTACGAGCAGTACTTC
- TRBJ2-1 - TRBV20-1 CSARTGYDEQFF TGCAGTGCTAGGACAGGTTACGATGAGCAGTTCTTC
- TRBJ2-7 - TRBV7-6 CASSLGGPRNEQYF TGTGCCAGCAGCTTAGGGGGGCCTCGAAACGAGCAGTACTTC
- TRBJ2-7 TRBD2 TRBV4-1 CASSFRTSGLLYEQYF TGCGCCAGCAGCTTCCGGACTAGCGGCCTCCTTTACGAGCAGTACTTC
- TRBJ2-7 - TRBV28 CASSVFPSDYEQYF TGTGCCAGCAGTGTATTTCCTAGCGACTACGAGCAGTACTTC
- TRBJ2-5 TRBD2 TRBV5-1 CASQTSGSWVETQYF TGCGCCAGCCAGACTAGCGGGAGCTGGGTGGAGACCCAGTACTTC
- TRBJ2-1 - TRBV20-1 CSADRGSRAADEQFF TGCAGTGCCGATCGAGGGAGTCGGGCGGCCGATGAGCAGTTCTTC